Described below is a single T cell receptor beta chain sequence and its context. Its specificity is unknown. The data were taken from a study of blood T cells in healthy people across ages. Study outcomes and limitations: Without sorted subsets, naive and antigen-experienced compartments could not be conclusively compared. Researchers deemed the diversity estimates from one million T cells underestimates.

Germline V gene sequence: CDR1 LNHNV, CDR2 YYDKDF (reference sequence). Between the trimmed V and J ends, which lost 4 bases and 0 bases, there was a span of 8 bases. The CDR3 is made up of 14 amino acids. Through a sample-barcoded 5' primer and a J-beta primer mix, a second PCR was run for roughly 6 to 12 cycles. TCRdb itself ran the 5' RACE reads through MiXCR, one entry per CDR3 protein. The sample carries approximately 760,000 distinct CDR3 sequences, approximately 25% recorded once. These data are also associated with another study on T cells of mothers and their children.

This TCR was sampled from a boy younger than 18 in good health. The chain employs TRBV15 and TRBJ2-3; no definite D call. Sequencing used blood. CDR3 in amino acids: CATSTPISTDTQYF. The CDR3 nucleotides are TGTGCCACCAGCACGCCCATTAGCACAGATACGCAGTATTTT.